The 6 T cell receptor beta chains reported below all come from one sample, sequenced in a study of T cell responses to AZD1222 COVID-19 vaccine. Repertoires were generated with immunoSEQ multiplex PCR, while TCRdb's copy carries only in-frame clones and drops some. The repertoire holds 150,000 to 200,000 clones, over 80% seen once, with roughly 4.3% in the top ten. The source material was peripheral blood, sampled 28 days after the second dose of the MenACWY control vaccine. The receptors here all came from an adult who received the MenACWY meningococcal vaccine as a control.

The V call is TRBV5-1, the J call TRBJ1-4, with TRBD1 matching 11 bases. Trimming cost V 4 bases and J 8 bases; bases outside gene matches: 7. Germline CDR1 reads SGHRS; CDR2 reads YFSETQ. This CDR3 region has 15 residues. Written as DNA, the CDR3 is TGCGCCAGCAGCCCGATGGGGACAGGGGGAGAAAAACTGTTTTTT. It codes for CASSPMGTGGEKLFF. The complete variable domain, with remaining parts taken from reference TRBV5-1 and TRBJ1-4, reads KAGVTQTPRYLIKTRGQQVTLSCSPISGHRSVSWYQQTPGQGLQFLFEYFSETQRNKGNFPGRFSGRQFSNSRSEMNVSTLELGDSALYLCASSPMGTGGEKLFFGSGTQLSVL.

The CDR3 spells CASSLQRGYNEQFF. In DNA form, the CDR3 reads TGTGCCAGCAGCCTACAACGGGGCTACAATGAGCAGTTCTTC. This rearrangement joins TRBV7-3 to TRBJ2-1, with D possibly matching TRBD2 (5 bases). The CDR3 length is 14 residues. The germline V gene has CDR1 SGHTA and CDR2 FQGTGA. V was pared by 5 bases and J by 3 bases, with 11 bases between.

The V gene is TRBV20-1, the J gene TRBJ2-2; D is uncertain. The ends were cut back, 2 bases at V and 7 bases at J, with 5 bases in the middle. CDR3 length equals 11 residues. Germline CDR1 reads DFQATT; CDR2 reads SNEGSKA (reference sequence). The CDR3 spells CSARISGELFF. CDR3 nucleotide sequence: TGCAGTGCTAGAATCAGCGGGGAGCTGTTTTTT.

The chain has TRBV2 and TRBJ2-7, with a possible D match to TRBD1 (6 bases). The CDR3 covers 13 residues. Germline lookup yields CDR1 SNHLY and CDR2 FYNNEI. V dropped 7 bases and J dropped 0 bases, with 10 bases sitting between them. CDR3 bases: TGTGCCAGCACAGGGGTTCGCTCCTACGAGCAGTACTTC. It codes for CASTGVRSYEQYF. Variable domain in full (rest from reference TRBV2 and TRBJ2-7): EPEVTQTPSHQVTQMGQEVILRCVPISNHLYFYWYRQILGQKVEFLVSFYNNEISEKSEIFDDQFSVERPDGSNFTLKIRSTKLEDSAMYFCASTGVRSYEQYFGPGTRLTVT.

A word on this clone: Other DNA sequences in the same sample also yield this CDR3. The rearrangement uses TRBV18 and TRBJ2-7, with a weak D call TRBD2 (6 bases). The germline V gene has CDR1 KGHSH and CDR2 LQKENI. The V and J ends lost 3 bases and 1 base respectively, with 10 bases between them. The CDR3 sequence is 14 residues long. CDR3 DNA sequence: TGTGCCAGCTCACCCCGGGACTCGTCCTACGAGCAGTACTTC. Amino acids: CASSPRDSSYEQYF.

CDR3: CASSSLGIGELFF. In DNA, the CDR3 is TGTGCCAGCAGTTCCCTAGGGATCGGGGAGCTGTTTTTT. V gene TRBV28 combines with J gene TRBJ2-2; D call uncertain. Trimming removed 4 bases at V and 7 bases at J, with 10 bases between. This CDR3 is 13 amino acids long. Germline V gene data show CDR1 as MDHEN and CDR2 as SYDVKM.